Listed below are T cell receptor beta chains from one sample, sequenced in a study of blood T cell repertoires in COVID-19. Assay: immunoSEQ multiplex PCR; the TCRdb copy retains only in-frame clones and omits some. The data contain 200,000 to 300,000 clones, 84% of them singletons. Specimen: peripheral blood. The source of these receptors is a man aged 55 to 70 with acute or convalescent COVID-19. The CDR3 runs from the conserved cysteine through the conserved F or W. The order of the fields is V gene, D gene, J gene, clone size, CDR3 protein. A D gene is named only where the DNA matches it firmly. Clone size is given for some rows only: seen once, a few or many times, or a class if the clone is expanded.

v_gene: TRBV5-4; d_gene: -; j_gene: TRBJ1-4; abundance: once; CDR3aa: CASSFEPGHQNEKLFF
v_gene: TRBV7-8; d_gene: TRBD2; j_gene: TRBJ2-1; abundance: -; CDR3aa: CASSSLRTGLAGNEQFF
v_gene: TRBV12-3/TRBV12-4; d_gene: -; j_gene: TRBJ1-1; abundance: -; CDR3aa: CASSQQSTEAFF
v_gene: TRBV19; d_gene: TRBD1; j_gene: TRBJ2-4; abundance: -; CDR3aa: CASGDRGRRIQYF
v_gene: TRBV11-3; d_gene: TRBD2; j_gene: TRBJ2-3; abundance: -; CDR3aa: CASSKGLAGVTDTQYF
v_gene: TRBV18; d_gene: -; j_gene: TRBJ2-5; abundance: -; CDR3aa: CASSHYTDQETQYF
v_gene: TRBV3-1/TRBV3-2; d_gene: TRBD1; j_gene: TRBJ1-1; abundance: -; CDR3aa: CASSHQTGSTEAFF
v_gene: TRBV7-9; d_gene: -; j_gene: TRBJ2-2; abundance: -; CDR3aa: CASSLVGPGQPGELFF
v_gene: TRBV7-2; d_gene: TRBD2; j_gene: TRBJ2-5; abundance: -; CDR3aa: CASSSGLAGETQYF
v_gene: TRBV10-3; d_gene: TRBD1; j_gene: TRBJ2-1; abundance: -; CDR3aa: CATDAGQGSYNEQFF
v_gene: TRBV5-1; d_gene: TRBD1; j_gene: TRBJ2-7; abundance: -; CDR3aa: CASSRLTGEDEQYF
v_gene: TRBV19; d_gene: TRBD1; j_gene: TRBJ2-1; abundance: few; CDR3aa: CASRGQGARDEQFF
v_gene: TRBV2; d_gene: TRBD1; j_gene: TRBJ1-2; abundance: -; CDR3aa: CASSAPGQEILYGYTF
v_gene: TRBV6-5; d_gene: TRBD1; j_gene: TRBJ1-2; abundance: once; CDR3aa: CASSYSATGTNYGYTF
v_gene: TRBV5-5; d_gene: TRBD1; j_gene: TRBJ2-7; abundance: -; CDR3aa: CASSLVLGDSYEQYF
v_gene: TRBV6-5; d_gene: -; j_gene: TRBJ1-1; abundance: -; CDR3aa: CASSYLSGDEAFF
v_gene: TRBV5-1; d_gene: -; j_gene: TRBJ2-2; abundance: -; CDR3aa: CASSLTGNTGELFF
v_gene: TRBV9; d_gene: -; j_gene: TRBJ2-2; abundance: few; CDR3aa: CASSVYPTPDTGELFF
v_gene: TRBV5-1; d_gene: -; j_gene: TRBJ1-1; abundance: -; CDR3aa: CASSLQKMNTEAFF